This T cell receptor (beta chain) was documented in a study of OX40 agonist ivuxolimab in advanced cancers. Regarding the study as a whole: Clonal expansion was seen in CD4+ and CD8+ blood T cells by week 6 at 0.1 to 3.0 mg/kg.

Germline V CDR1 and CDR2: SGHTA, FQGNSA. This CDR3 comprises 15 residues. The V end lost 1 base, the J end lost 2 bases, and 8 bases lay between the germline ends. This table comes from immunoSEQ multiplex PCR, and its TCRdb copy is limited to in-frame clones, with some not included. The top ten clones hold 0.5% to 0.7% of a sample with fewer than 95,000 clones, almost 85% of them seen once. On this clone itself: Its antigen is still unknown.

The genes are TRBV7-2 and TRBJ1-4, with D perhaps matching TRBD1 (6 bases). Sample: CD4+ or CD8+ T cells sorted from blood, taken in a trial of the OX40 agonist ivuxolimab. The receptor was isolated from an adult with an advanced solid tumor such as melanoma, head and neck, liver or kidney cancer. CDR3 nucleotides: TGTGCCAGCAGCTTAGGGGGGCTCACTAATGAAAAACTGTTTTTT. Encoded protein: CASSLGGLTNEKLFF.